These 15 T cell receptor beta chains share one sample of origin, sequenced in a study of chemoradiotherapy in HPV16-positive cancers. The assay was immunoSEQ multiplex PCR, and TCRdb's table has in-frame clones only and misses some. The table includes about 9,000 clones, about 88% detected once. Material: tumor tissue, obtained from a patient who underwent chemoradiotherapy. The receptor set was obtained from a human donor with HPV-associated anogenital cancer.

CDR3 sequence reads: CASSNSGNYQPQHF. The CDR3 region has the DNA TGTGCCAGCAGCAATTCGGGGAACTATCAGCCCCAGCATTTT. The genes are TRBV21-1 and TRBJ1-5. TRBV21-1 is a pseudogene segment. This CDR3 comprises 14 residues.

This clone was recorded only once. V usage is TRBV5-4 and J usage is TRBJ2-7, with 9 bases that match TRBD1. V shed 3 bases and J 5 bases; nucleotides not matched to a gene: 9. Germline values: CDR1 SGHNT, CDR2 YYREEE (reference sequence). The CDR3 covers 15 residues. In DNA form, the CDR3 reads TGTGCCAGCAGCTCCTCCGGGACAGGGATCAACGAGCAGTACTTC. It translates to CASSSSGTGINEQYF.

This clone was picked up a small number of times. The J gene is TRBJ2-1, the V gene TRBV5-1, with 9 bases matching TRBD2. CDR3 length: 12 residues. Germline lookup yields CDR1 SGHRS and CDR2 YFSETQ. J gave up 5 bases and V 7 bases, and 1 base lay outside the gene matches. The CDR3 DNA follows: TGCGCCAGCCGACTAGCGGACAATGAGCAGTTCTTC. Protein product: CASRLADNEQFF.

The rearrangement links TRBV11-3 to TRBJ1-3; 8 bases line up with TRBD1. Trimming at V came to 5 bases and at J to 4 bases, leaving 7 bases not matched to a gene. The CDR3 spans 15 residues. CDR1 and CDR2 (germline): SGHNT, YENEEA. CDR3 protein: CASSNDRGGGNTIYF. CDR3 in DNA: TGTGCCAGCAGCAACGACAGGGGCGGAGGAAACACCATATATTTT. Full variable domain (remainder filled in from reference TRBV11-3 and TRBJ1-3): EAGVVQSPRYKIIEKKQPVAFWCNPISGHNTLYWYLQNLGQGPELLIRYENEEAVDDSQLPKDRFSAERLKGVDSTLKIQPAELGDSAVYLCASSNDRGGGNTIYFGEGSWLTVV.

The gene calls are TRBV29-1 and TRBJ2-7; D gene uncertain. Germline assignment: CDR1 SQVTM and CDR2 ANQGSEA. This CDR3 comprises 11 residues. V lost 3 bases to trimming and J lost 7 bases, with 10 bases between them. CDR3 nucleotide sequence: TGCAGCGTTGAGACGAGCCAGGAGCAGTACTTC. This translates into CSVETSQEQYF.

The chain uses TRBV7-9 and TRBJ2-3; D unclear. The CDR3 sequence is 14 residues long. The germline V gene has CDR1 SEHNR and CDR2 FQNEAQ (reference sequence). V was cut by 3 bases and J by 3 bases, with 10 bases left in between. The CDR3 nucleotides are TGTGCCAGCAGCTTCGAAAGGGCGACAGATACGCAGTATTTT. This sequence encodes CASSFERATDTQYF.

The rearrangement uses TRBV4-2 and TRBJ2-7; TRBD1 might be the D (5 bases). V dropped 0 bases and J dropped 6 bases, with 12 bases sitting between them. The CDR3 is made up of 14 amino acids. CDR1 LGHNA and CDR2 YNFKEQ come from the germline V gene. CDR3 region: CASSQDQGLGEQYF. CDR3 nucleotides: TGTGCCAGCAGCCAAGACCAGGGTTTAGGCGAGCAGTACTTC.

As to this clone: The sample carries other DNA sequences with the same CDR3. The genes are TRBV7-2 and TRBJ2-7, with D perhaps matching TRBD1 (5 bases). V was cut by 5 bases and J by 1 base, with 9 bases left in between. Looked up from germline, CDR1 is SGHTA and CDR2 is FQGNSA. The CDR3 is 13 amino acids. CDR3 amino acids: CASSRRGSYEQYF. CDR3 nucleotide sequence: TGTGCCAGCAGCCGTAGGGGTTCCTACGAGCAGTACTTC.

The chain couples TRBV6-5 to TRBJ2-7; the D gene could be TRBD1 or TRBD2 (5 bases each). The CDR3 sequence is 14 residues long. Trimming pared 6 bases from V and 0 bases from J, leaving 12 bases between. Germline CDR1 reads MNHEY; CDR2 reads SVGAGI. The CDR3 sequence is CASRGTFSSYEQYF. The CDR3 DNA is TGTGCCAGCAGAGGGACGTTTAGCTCCTACGAGCAGTACTTC.

The rearrangement joins TRBV5-1 to TRBJ1-2; D is perhaps TRBD1 (5 bases). V was cut by 2 bases and J by 2 bases, with 7 bases left in between. CDR1 and CDR2 from the germline V gene are SGHRS and YFSETQ. The CDR3 extends over 13 amino acids. The CDR3 sequence: CASSFGDNYGYTF. The DNA for the CDR3 is TGCGCCAGCAGCTTCGGGGACAACTATGGCTACACCTTC. The whole variable domain, remainder taken from reference TRBV5-1 and TRBJ1-2, is KAGVTQTPRYLIKTRGQQVTLSCSPISGHRSVSWYQQTPGQGLQFLFEYFSETQRNKGNFPGRFSGRQFSNSRSEMNVSTLELGDSALYLCASSFGDNYGYTFGSGTRLTVV.

This clone was detected only a few times. The J gene is TRBJ2-3, the V gene TRBV7-6; D remains unclear. The V gene lost 3 bases and the J gene lost 4 bases, with 2 bases spanning the gap. In germline, CDR1 is SGHVS, CDR2 FNYEAQ. This CDR3 is built from 11 residues. CDR3 bases: TGTGCCAGCAGCTTCTCAGATACGCAGTATTTT. It codes for CASSFSDTQYF.

V and J are TRBV5-4 and TRBJ2-2; no reliable D call. CDR3 length equals 12 residues. V was trimmed by 2 bases and J by 6 bases, leaving 5 bases between them. Germline CDR1 SGHNT, CDR2 YYREEE (reference sequence). The CDR3 spells CASSLWAGELFF. For the CDR3, the DNA is TGTGCCAGCAGCTTATGGGCCGGGGAGCTGTTTTTT.

This chain links TRBV7-9 with TRBJ1-1; 7 bases are a match to TRBD1. The trim removed 4 bases at V and 4 bases at J, leaving 9 bases unmatched. CDR3 length: 15 residues. Looked up from germline, CDR1 is SEHNR and CDR2 is FQNEAQ (reference sequence). The CDR3, as DNA: TGTGCCAGCAGCTACGCGGGACAGCTGGGCACTGAAGCTTTCTTT. Protein product: CASSYAGQLGTEAFF.

In the case of this clone: The same CDR3 is also encoded by other DNA sequences in this sample. The V and J genes are TRBV19 and TRBJ2-2; no clear D gene. CDR3 length: 12 residues. Per the germline V gene, CDR1 is LNHDA and CDR2 is SQIVND (reference sequence). V shed 3 bases and J shed 6 bases, with 5 bases lying between them. The CDR3 loop reads CASSIRSGELFF. The CDR3 nucleotides read TGTGCCAGTAGTATTCGTTCCGGGGAGCTGTTTTTT.

The chain links TRBV9 to TRBJ1-4, with D perhaps TRBD1 (5 bases). The CDR3 contains 12 residues. Trimming removed 7 bases from V and 8 bases from J, with 12 bases in between. Germline-derived CDR1 and CDR2 are SGDLS and YYNGEE. CDR3: CASEGDGEKLFF. In nucleotides, the CDR3 is TGTGCCAGCGAAGGGGACGGGGAAAAACTGTTTTTT.